The 11 T cell receptor beta chains presented below share a single source sample, sequenced in a study of T cells in Graves' hyperthyroidism and ophthalmopathy. Using RNA transcripts as the source, TCR beta CDR3 regions were amplified. The HTBI primer set served for first-round RT-PCR of the TCR CDR3. TCRdb itself ran the multiplex PCR reads through MiXCR, one entry per CDR3 protein. The sample includes roughly 500,000 distinct CDR3 sequences, around 43% of them seen just once. The specimen sequenced was peripheral blood or thyroid tissue (not recorded which). These receptors were taken from an adult woman with Graves' disease, either hyperthyroidism or ophthalmopathy (not recorded which).

This clonotype was recorded many times. J is TRBJ2-7 and V is TRBV7-3, with TRBD1 matching 7 bases. CDR3 size: 15 residues. Germline loops: CDR1 SGHTA, CDR2 FQGTGA. V trimming: 5 bases; J trimming: 0 bases; junction bases outside the gene matches: 7. The CDR3 is CASSTSGTDSYEQYF. DNA of the CDR3: TGTGCCAGCAGCACTTCCGGGACAGACTCCTACGAGCAGTACTTC.

This clonotype showed up many times. The chain is built from TRBV4-1 and TRBJ2-7, with a possible D match to TRBD1 (6 bases). V lost 1 base to trimming and J lost 0 bases, with 10 bases between them. This CDR3 comprises 15 residues. CDR1 is MGHRA, CDR2 YSYEKL, per germline. The CDR3 coding sequence is TGCGCCAGCAGCCAAGGGACAGTGAGCTCCTACGAGCAGTACTTC. As protein: CASSQGTVSSYEQYF.

This clonotype appeared a few times. The rearrangement joins TRBV6-5 to TRBJ2-7; D possibly corresponds to TRBD2 (6 bases). The CDR3 spans 14 residues. V gave up 0 bases and J gave up 5 bases, with 11 bases separating them. CDR1 is MNHEY and CDR2 is SVGAGI in the germline V gene. This chain's CDR3 is CASSYSRGLDEQYF. In nucleotides, the CDR3 is TGTGCCAGCAGTTACTCTCGGGGGTTGGACGAGCAGTACTTC.

This clonotype was seen many times. A junction boundary mismatches the germline segment, possibly from a read error. The chain has TRBV5-1 and TRBJ1-1; D uncertain. This CDR3 region has 12 residues. Germline values: CDR1 SGHRS, CDR2 YFSETQ. In DNA, the CDR3 is TGTGCCAGCAGCCTAGATGGGACTGAAGCTTTCTTT. Its protein product is CASSLDGTEAFF.

This clonotype was observed a handful of times. The chain has TRBV10-3 and TRBJ1-3, with D unclear. The CDR3 runs 11 residues. Trimming left V 4 bases short and J 7 bases short, with 5 bases between. Germline CDR1 reads ENHRY; CDR2 reads SYGVKD. CDR3 sequence reads: CAISGVNTIYF. The CDR3 DNA reads TGTGCCATCAGTGGGGTGAACACCATATATTTT.

The V and J genes are TRBV10-2 and TRBJ1-2; a possible D gene is TRBD1 (6 bases). The CDR3 has 14 residues. V shed 2 bases and J shed 6 bases, with 13 bases lying between them. Germline V gene data show CDR1 as WSHSY and CDR2 as SAAADI. Here the CDR3 reads CASSEIRQDDGYTF. The CDR3 nucleotides read TGCGCCAGCAGTGAGATAAGACAGGACGATGGCTACACCTTC.

This chain links TRBV9 with TRBJ2-5; D might be TRBD2 (6 bases). This CDR3 spans 14 amino acids. Germline values: CDR1 SGDLS, CDR2 YYNGEE. V was pared by 0 bases and J by 4 bases, with 10 bases between. CDR3 sequence (DNA): TGTGCCAGCAGCGTAGGATTTAGCGGAGAGACCCAGTACTTC. Its protein product is CASSVGFSGETQYF.

The chain has TRBV12-3 or TRBV12-4 and TRBJ1-2; tentative D call: TRBD1 (5 bases). The CDR3 loop spans 13 amino acids. Trimming removed 4 bases from V and 4 bases from J, with 10 bases in between. The CDR3 loop reads CASSSGAGYGYTF. The CDR3 DNA reads TGTGCCAGCAGTTCCGGGGCCGGCTATGGCTACACCTTC.

This rearrangement joins TRBV15 to TRBJ2-7, with 7 bases aligning to TRBD2. V dropped 5 bases and J dropped 3; count of bases not matched to a gene: 10. The CDR3 contains 15 residues. Per germline, CDR1 LNHNV and CDR2 YYDKDF (reference sequence). The CDR3 nucleotides read TGTGCCACCAGCCTAGGACCGGGAGGAGACTACGAGCAGTACTTC. Encoded protein: CATSLGPGGDYEQYF.

Ten or more counts support this clonotype. The V gene is TRBV29-1, the J gene TRBJ1-1, with 8 bases identical to TRBD1. There are 14 residues in the CDR3. Trimming removed 6 bases from V and 4 bases from J; junction bases left unmatched: 10. CDR1 and CDR2 (germline): SQVTM, ANQGSEA. The CDR3 nucleotides read TGCAGCGTCCACAGCCACACAGGGGGCACTGAAGCTTTCTTT. This encodes CSVHSHTGGTEAFF.

This clonotype came up many times. This rearrangement joins TRBV7-9 to TRBJ2-7, with 9 positions matching TRBD2. Losses at the gene ends were 1 base for V and 1 base for J; bases not matched to a gene: 8. This CDR3 region has 17 residues. CDR1 and CDR2 from the germline V gene are SEHNR and FQNEAQ (reference sequence). CDR3 region: CASSLVGSGSSSYEQYF. The CDR3 DNA follows: TGTGCCAGCAGCTTAGTCGGTAGCGGGAGTTCGTCCTACGAGCAGTACTTC.